The T cell receptor (beta chain) described here comes from a study of T cell responses to AZD1222 COVID-19 vaccine. Study overall: It was second doses at about 4 or about 12 weeks that were pooled.

Measured with immunoSEQ multiplex PCR; TCRdb has only the in-frame clones, and not every one. The data hold about 120,000 clones, with around 87% observed a single time. In regard to this clone: Its antigen remains unknown.

V lost 5 bases and J lost 2, with 12 bases in between. The V gene's germline CDR1 is SEHNR and CDR2 FQNEAQ (reference sequence). CDR3 size: 14 residues. Study conclusions and caveats: Females outnumbered males among donors, who were mostly white British; clonal diversity was possibly underestimated. Spike-specific TCR breadth and depth went up after people got two AZD1222 doses.

The chain uses TRBV7-9 and TRBJ1-2; D remains unclear. This TCR was sampled from an adult in good health. Sequencing was performed on peripheral blood, taken on day 0 of AZD1222 vaccination. CDR3 in DNA: TGTGCCAGCAGCACGTCGACGGGCAACTATGGCTACACCTTC. The encoded protein is CASSTSTGNYGYTF.